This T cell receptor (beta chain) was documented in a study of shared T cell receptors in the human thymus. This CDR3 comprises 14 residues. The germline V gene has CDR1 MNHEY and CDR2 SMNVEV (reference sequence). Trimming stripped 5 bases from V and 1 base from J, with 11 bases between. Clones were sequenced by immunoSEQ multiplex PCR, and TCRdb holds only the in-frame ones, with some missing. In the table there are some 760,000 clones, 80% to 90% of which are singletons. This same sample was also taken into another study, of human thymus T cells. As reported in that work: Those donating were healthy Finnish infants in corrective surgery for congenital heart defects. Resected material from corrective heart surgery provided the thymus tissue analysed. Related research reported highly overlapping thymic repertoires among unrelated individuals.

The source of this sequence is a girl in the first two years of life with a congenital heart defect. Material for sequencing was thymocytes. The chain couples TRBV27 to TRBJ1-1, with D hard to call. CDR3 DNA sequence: TGTGCCAGCAGTAAGAAAACCGGGAACACTGAAGCTTTCTTT. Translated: CASSKKTGNTEAFF.